This T cell receptor beta chain was identified in a study of cytomegalovirus exposure and HLA in healthy donors. Study findings and constraints: An ancestry cluster, one associated with Asian ancestry, reportedly showed fewer N-insertions than the approximately 670-donor mean in a later analysis. Researchers reported in a later analysis that a missense DCLRE1C variant was tied to TCR beta V- and J-gene trimming. Most TCR sequences were rare, but some public TCRs occurred in many donors. In a later analysis, CMV-associated beta chains were mostly HLA-associated, it appeared.

A remark on this clone: The antigen remains undetermined. One end of the junction is discordant with germline, which a read error may explain.

The primer mix had 60 Vbeta and 13 Jbeta primers. Some clones are missing from TCRdb's copy, which holds only in-frame ones; the method was immunoSEQ multiplex PCR. The table has about 270,000 clones, around 66% seen once; the top ten hold 2% to 2.5%. The TCR originated in a female donor in good health and CMV-seronegative. Sequencing used PBMCs.

The CDR3 reads CAISETGSNRPQHF. In DNA form, the CDR3 reads TGTGCCATCAGTGAGACAGGAAGCAATCGGCCCCAGCATTTT. The rearrangement uses TRBV10-3 and TRBJ1-5; D is perhaps TRBD1 (5 bases). This CDR3 region has 14 residues. CDR1 is ENHRY, CDR2 SYGVKD, per germline.